This entry concerns a single T cell receptor beta chain. Germline loops: CDR1 MNHEY, CDR2 SMNVEV (reference sequence). The V gene lost 3 bases and the J gene lost 3 bases, with 11 bases spanning the gap. This CDR3 has 14 residues. In TCRdb, the RT-PCR reads were re-called with MiXCR into one record per CDR3 protein. The data show about 960,000 distinct CDR3 sequences, with approximately 19% seen just once and around 6% held by the top ten. The entry originates in a study of patients and donors after allogeneic stem cell transplantation. This receptor was taken from a human donor who was either an allogeneic HSCT recipient or a stem cell or donor lymphocyte infusion donor (not recorded which). It is not recorded whose cells these are; they may come from a transplant donor. The sequencing input was blood, either unsorted or a sorted T cell fraction (not recorded which). The rearrangement uses TRBV27 and TRBJ2-5, with a possible D match to TRBD1 (6 bases). This CDR3 reads CASSFGQGKETQYF. CDR3 nucleotide sequence: TGTGCCAGCAGTTTCGGGCAGGGGAAAGAGACCCAGTACTTC.